The 6 T cell receptor beta chains listed next were all sequenced from one sample in a study of shared clonotypes between healthy human individuals. The repertoire was sequenced with immunoSEQ multiplex PCR; TCRdb's copy has only in-frame clones and lacks some. In the table there are about 2.3 million clones, more than 80% of which are singletons. The specimen sequenced was naive CD4+ T cells from PBMCs. Subset noted: CD45RA+ positively selected. These receptors originate from a man younger than 30 in good health. Some clones in this sample may be carry-over from other donors' samples.

Here the CDR3 reads CASSFSSGRALEQYF. The CDR3 DNA reads as TGTGCCAGCAGCTTTTCTAGCGGGAGGGCCTTAGAGCAGTACTTC. This chain uses TRBV7-8 with TRBJ2-7, with TRBD2 matching over 12 bases. V was pared by 3 bases and J by 7 bases, with 7 bases of the junction left unmatched. The CDR3 contains 15 residues. Germline V gene data show CDR1 as SGHVS and CDR2 as FQNEAQ.

This clone was observed once. Additional DNA sequences in this sample encode the identical CDR3. The chain couples TRBV11-2 to TRBJ2-7, with unresolved D. CDR3 length: 11 residues. Trimming pared 4 bases from V and 4 bases from J, leaving 5 bases between. Germline V gene lookup returns CDR1 SGHAT and CDR2 FQNNGV. The CDR3 sequence is CASSYSYEQYF. In DNA form, the CDR3 reads TGTGCCAGCAGCTATTCTTACGAGCAGTACTTC.

This clone has a single count. The same CDR3 can be traced to other DNA sequences in this sample. The chain combines TRBV5-1 with TRBJ2-2, with TRBD2 matching 7 bases. J was trimmed by 6 bases and V by 4 bases; bases with no gene match: 9. Germline loops: CDR1 SGHRS, CDR2 YFSETQ. The CDR3 has 15 residues. The CDR3 coding sequence is TGCGCCAGCAGCCCGGGACCGGCGGGAGCCGGGGAGCTGTTTTTT. The encoded protein is CASSPGPAGAGELFF.

The sample holds one count of this clone. The chain links TRBV28 to TRBJ2-3; D is ambiguous. V was shortened by 5 bases and J by 0 bases, with 18 bases between the two germline ends. The germline CDR1 and CDR2 sequences are MDHEN and SYDVKM. The CDR3 covers 17 residues. For the CDR3, the DNA is TGTGCCAGCAGTGTAGGTCACAGATTTTCTAGCACAGATACGCAGTATTTT. Protein: CASSVGHRFSSTDTQYF. The full variable domain, in which reference TRBV28 and TRBJ2-3 provide the parts outside the CDR3, is DVKVTQSSRYLVKRTGEKVFLECVQDMDHENMFWYRQDPGLGLRLIYFSYDVKMKEKGDIPEGYSVSREKKERFSLILESASTNQTSMYLCASSVGHRFSSTDTQYFGPGTRLTVL.

With respect to this clone: Other DNA sequences in the same sample also yield this CDR3. The V and J genes are TRBV5-1 and TRBJ1-1; D call uncertain. The CDR3 contains 13 residues. Germline values: CDR1 SGHRS, CDR2 YFSETQ. The germline V and J ends were trimmed by 4 bases and 0 bases, with 7 bases remaining between them. The CDR3 here is CASSPDMNTEAFF. In nucleotides, the CDR3 is TGCGCCAGCAGCCCTGACATGAACACTGAAGCTTTCTTT. Using reference TRBV5-1 and TRBJ1-1 for the parts outside the CDR3, the full variable domain is KAGVTQTPRYLIKTRGQQVTLSCSPISGHRSVSWYQQTPGQGLQFLFEYFSETQRNKGNFPGRFSGRQFSNSRSEMNVSTLELGDSALYLCASSPDMNTEAFFGQGTRLTVV.

The V and J genes are TRBV25-1 and TRBJ2-7; D may be TRBD1 or TRBD2 (6 bases each). Between the trimmed V and J ends, which lost 7 bases and 0 bases, there was a span of 16 bases. The germline gives CDR1 MGHDK, CDR2 SYGVNS. This CDR3 region has 15 residues. The CDR3 spells CASMEGHFSSYEQYF. The CDR3 region has the DNA TGTGCCAGCATGGAGGGACACTTCTCCTCCTACGAGCAGTACTTC.